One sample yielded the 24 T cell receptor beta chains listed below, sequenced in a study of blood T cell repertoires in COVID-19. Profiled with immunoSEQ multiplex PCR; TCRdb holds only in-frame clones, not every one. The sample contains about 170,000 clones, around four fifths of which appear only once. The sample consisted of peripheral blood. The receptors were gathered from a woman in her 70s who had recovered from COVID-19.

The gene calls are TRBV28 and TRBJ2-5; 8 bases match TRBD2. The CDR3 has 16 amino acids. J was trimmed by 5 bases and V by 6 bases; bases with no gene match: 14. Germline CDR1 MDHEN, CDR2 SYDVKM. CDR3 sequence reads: CASRMGSAGVRETQYF. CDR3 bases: TGTGCCAGCAGGATGGGGTCAGCGGGAGTTCGGGAGACCCAGTACTTC.

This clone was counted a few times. The CDR3 DNA sequence: TGTGCCTGGGGGGGCGGGGGCTATAGCAATCAGCCCCAGCATTTT. Translated, it gives CAWGGGGYSNQPQHF. V gene TRBV30 combines with J gene TRBJ1-5; a possible D gene is TRBD1 (6 bases). Looked up from germline, CDR1 is GTSNPN and CDR2 is SVGIG (reference sequence). The CDR3 spans 15 residues. The V end lost 5 bases, the J end lost 0 bases, and 14 bases lay between the germline ends.

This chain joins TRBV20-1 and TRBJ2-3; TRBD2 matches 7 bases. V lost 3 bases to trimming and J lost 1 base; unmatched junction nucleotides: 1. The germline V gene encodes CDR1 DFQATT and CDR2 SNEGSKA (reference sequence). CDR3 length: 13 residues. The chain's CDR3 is CSASAGGTDTQYF. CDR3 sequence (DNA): TGCAGTGCTAGTGCGGGGGGCACAGATACGCAGTATTTT.

The DNA for the CDR3 is TGTGCCAGCAGCCCGGGGACTAGCGGGAGGTACAATGAGCAGTTCTTC. Protein sequence: CASSPGTSGRYNEQFF. This chain connects TRBV5-4 to TRBJ2-1, with 15 bases matching TRBD2. After removal of 4 bases from V and 4 bases from J, the junction contained 3 bases not matched to a gene. The CDR3 consists of 16 residues. CDR1 and CDR2 (germline): SGHNT, YYREEE (reference sequence).

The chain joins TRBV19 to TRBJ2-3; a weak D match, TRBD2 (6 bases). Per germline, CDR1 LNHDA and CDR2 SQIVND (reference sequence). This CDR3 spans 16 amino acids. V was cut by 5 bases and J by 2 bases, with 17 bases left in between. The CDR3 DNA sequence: TGTGCCAGTAGTGGCCTCTCCGGGGGTTACACAGATACGCAGTATTTT. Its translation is CASSGLSGGYTDTQYF.

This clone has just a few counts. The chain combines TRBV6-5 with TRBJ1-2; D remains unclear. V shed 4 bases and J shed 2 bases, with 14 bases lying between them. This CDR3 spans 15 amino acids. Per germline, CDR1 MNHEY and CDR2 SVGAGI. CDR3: CASSSQAAYNYGYTF. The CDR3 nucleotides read TGTGCCAGCAGTTCGCAGGCCGCTTACAACTATGGCTACACCTTC.

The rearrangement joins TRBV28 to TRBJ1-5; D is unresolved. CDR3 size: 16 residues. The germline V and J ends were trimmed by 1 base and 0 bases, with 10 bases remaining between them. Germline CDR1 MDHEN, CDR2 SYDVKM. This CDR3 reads CASSLLSFYSNQPQHF. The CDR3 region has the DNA TGTGCCAGCAGTTTATTGTCGTTCTATAGCAATCAGCCCCAGCATTTT.

The CDR3 sequence: CASSQEGPGLSYEQYF. CDR3 sequence (DNA): TGCGCCAGCAGCCAAGAGGGTCCAGGCCTCTCCTACGAGCAGTACTTC. The chain has TRBV4-3 and TRBJ2-7, with D hard to call. The germline V gene encodes CDR1 LGHNA and CDR2 YSLEER. The CDR3 has 16 residues. V lost 0 bases, J lost 0 bases, and 12 bases lay in between.

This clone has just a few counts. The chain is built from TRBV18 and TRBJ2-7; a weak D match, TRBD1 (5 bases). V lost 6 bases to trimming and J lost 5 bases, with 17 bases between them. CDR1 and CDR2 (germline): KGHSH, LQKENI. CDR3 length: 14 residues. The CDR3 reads CASSPRVPPNEQYF. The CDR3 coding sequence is TGTGCCAGCTCGCCCAGGGTCCCTCCCAACGAGCAGTACTTC.

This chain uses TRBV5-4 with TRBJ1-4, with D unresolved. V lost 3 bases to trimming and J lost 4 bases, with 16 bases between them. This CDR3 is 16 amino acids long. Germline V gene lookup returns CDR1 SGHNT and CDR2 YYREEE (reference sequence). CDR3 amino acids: CASSSADGASNEKLFF. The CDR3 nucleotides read TGTGCCAGCAGCTCTGCCGACGGAGCCAGTAATGAAAAACTGTTTTTT.

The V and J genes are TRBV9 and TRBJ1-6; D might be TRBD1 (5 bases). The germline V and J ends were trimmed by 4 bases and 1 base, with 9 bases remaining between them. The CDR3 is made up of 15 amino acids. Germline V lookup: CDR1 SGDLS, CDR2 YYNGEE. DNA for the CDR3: TGTGCCAGCAGCCCCAGGGCTTCCTATAATTCACCCCTCCACTTT. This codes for CASSPRASYNSPLHF.

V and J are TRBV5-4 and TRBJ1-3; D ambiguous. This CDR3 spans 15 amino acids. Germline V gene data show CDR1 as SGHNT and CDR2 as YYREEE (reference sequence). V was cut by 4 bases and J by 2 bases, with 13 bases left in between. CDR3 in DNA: TGTGCCAGCAGCCGATCCGGCGGGGCTGGAAACACCATATATTTT. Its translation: CASSRSGGAGNTIYF.

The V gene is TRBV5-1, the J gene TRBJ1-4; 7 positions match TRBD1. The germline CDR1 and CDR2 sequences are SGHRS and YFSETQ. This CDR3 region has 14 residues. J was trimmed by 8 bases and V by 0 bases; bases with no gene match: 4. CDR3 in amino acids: CASSLGTGGEKLFF. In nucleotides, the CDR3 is TGCGCCAGCAGCTTGGGGACAGGAGGGGAAAAACTGTTTTTT.

Here the CDR3 DNA reads TGCGCCAGCAGCTTGGGCTCAGTTGGCACAGATACGCAGTATTTT. Translation: CASSLGSVGTDTQYF. The rearrangement links TRBV5-1 to TRBJ2-3; D uncertain. Germline CDR1 is SGHRS and CDR2 is YFSETQ. The length of the CDR3 is 15 residues. V was trimmed by 0 bases and J by 1 base, leaving 9 bases between them.

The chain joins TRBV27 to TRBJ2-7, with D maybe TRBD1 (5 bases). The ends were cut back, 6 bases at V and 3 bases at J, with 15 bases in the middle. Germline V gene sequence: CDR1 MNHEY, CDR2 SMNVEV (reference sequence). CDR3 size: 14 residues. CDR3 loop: CASRSTAWGYEQYF. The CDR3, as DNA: TGTGCCAGCAGGTCGACAGCATGGGGCTACGAGCAGTACTTC.

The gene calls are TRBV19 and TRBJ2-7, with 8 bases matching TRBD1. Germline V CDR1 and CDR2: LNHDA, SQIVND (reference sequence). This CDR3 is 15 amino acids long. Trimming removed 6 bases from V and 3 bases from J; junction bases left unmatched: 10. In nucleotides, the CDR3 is TGTGCCAGTAGCCCGGTACAGGGGGGAATCTACGAGCAGTACTTC. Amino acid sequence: CASSPVQGGIYEQYF.

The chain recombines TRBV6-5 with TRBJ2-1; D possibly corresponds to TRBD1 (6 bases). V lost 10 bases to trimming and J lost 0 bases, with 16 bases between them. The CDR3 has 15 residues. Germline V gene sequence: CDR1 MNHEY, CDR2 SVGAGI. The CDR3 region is CATIQGTSSYNEQFF. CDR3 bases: TGTGCCACGATACAGGGAACGAGCTCCTACAATGAGCAGTTCTTC.

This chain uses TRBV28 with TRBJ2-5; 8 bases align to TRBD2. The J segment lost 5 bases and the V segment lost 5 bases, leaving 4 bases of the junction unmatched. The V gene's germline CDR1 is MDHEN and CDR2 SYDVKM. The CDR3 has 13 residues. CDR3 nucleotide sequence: TGTGCCAGCAGTGGCGGGGGGAAGGAGACCCAGTACTTC. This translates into CASSGGGKETQYF. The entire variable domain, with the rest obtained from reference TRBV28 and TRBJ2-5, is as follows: DVKVTQSSRYLVKRTGEKVFLECVQDMDHENMFWYRQDPGLGLRLIYFSYDVKMKEKGDIPEGYSVSREKKERFSLILESASTNQTSMYLCASSGGGKETQYFGPGTRLLVL.

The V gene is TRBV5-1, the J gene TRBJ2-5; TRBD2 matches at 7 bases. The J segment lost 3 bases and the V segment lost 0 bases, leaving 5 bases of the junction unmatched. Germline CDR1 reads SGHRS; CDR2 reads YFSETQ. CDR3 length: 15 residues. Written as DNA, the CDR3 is TGCGCCAGCAGCTTGGACTCCGGGGGGAAAGAGACCCAGTACTTC. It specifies CASSLDSGGKETQYF.

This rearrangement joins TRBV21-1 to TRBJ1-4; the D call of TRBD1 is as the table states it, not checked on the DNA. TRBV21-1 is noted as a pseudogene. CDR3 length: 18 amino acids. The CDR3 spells CASSNSPYRDPTNEKLFF. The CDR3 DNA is TGTGCCAGCAGCAATTCCCCCTACAGGGACCCAACTAATGAAAAACTGTTTTTT.

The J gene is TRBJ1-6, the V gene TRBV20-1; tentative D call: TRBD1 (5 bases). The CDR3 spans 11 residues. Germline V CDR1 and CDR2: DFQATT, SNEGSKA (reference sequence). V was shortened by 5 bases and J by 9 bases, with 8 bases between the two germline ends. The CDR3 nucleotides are TGCAGTGCTCTGGGGGGTTCACCCCTCCACTTT. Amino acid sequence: CSALGGSPLHF.

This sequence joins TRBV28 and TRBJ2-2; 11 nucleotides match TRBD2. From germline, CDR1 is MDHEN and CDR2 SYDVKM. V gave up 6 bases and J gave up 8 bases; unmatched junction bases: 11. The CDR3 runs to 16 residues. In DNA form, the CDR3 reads TGTGCCAGCAGCCCAGAGCGACTAGCGGGAACTGGGGAGCTGTTTTTT. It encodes CASSPERLAGTGELFF.

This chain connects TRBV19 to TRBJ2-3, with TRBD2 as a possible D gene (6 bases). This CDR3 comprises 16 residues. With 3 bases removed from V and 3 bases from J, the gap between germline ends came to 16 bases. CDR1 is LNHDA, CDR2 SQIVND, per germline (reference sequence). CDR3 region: CASSIAVGRLTDTQYF. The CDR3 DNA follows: TGTGCCAGTAGTATTGCTGTGGGGAGGTTGACAGATACGCAGTATTTT.

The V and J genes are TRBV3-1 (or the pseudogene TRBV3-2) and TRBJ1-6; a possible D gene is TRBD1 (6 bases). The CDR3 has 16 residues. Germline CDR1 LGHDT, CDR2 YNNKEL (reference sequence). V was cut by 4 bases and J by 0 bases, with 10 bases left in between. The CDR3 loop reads CASSRDRSSYNSPLHF. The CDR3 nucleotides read TGTGCCAGCAGCCGCGACAGGAGCTCCTATAATTCACCCCTCCACTTT.